This T cell receptor beta chain derives from a study of T cell responses to AZD1222 COVID-19 vaccine. About the study: The study pooled second doses at about 4 or about 12 weeks. Study conclusions and caveats: Spike-specific TCRs gained breadth and depth after people received two AZD1222 doses. CD4 TCRs associated with vaccination spanned spike, dominating at 160-218 and 743-854. Females outnumbered males among donors, who were mostly white British; clonal diversity was possibly underestimated.

Comments on this clone: Its matching antigen is unknown.

Profiled with immunoSEQ multiplex PCR; TCRdb holds only in-frame clones, not every one. The sample includes about 130,000 clones, 90% seen only once; the top ten take less than 9%. V was shortened by 6 bases and J by 0 bases, with 11 bases between the two germline ends. The germline V gene has CDR1 MNHEY and CDR2 SVGAGI. The CDR3 covers 15 residues. This receptor was obtained from an adult in good health. The starting material was peripheral blood, obtained on day 0 of AZD1222 vaccination. The chain is built from TRBV6-5 and TRBJ2-2; D is perhaps TRBD1 or TRBD2 (5 bases each). In DNA, the CDR3 is TGTGCCAGCAGCCAGTGGGGGACGAACACCGGGGAGCTGTTTTTT. It translates to CASSQWGTNTGELFF.